Following are 11 T cell receptor beta chains from one sample sequenced in a study of T cells in narcolepsy. TCRdb's copy holds only in-frame clones and misses some; the assay was immunoSEQ multiplex PCR. The table includes 15,000 to 20,000 clones, approximately 84% detected once. Sequenced input: memory (CD45RA-) CD4+ T cells from blood. Every receptor here comes from a human donor in good health.

This clone occurred a few times. This sequence joins TRBV13 and TRBJ1-3; D is uncertain. From germline, CDR1 is PRHDT and CDR2 FYEKMQ (reference sequence). Trimming cost V 5 bases and J 0 bases, with 20 bases left between them. The CDR3 has 18 residues. The CDR3 DNA follows: TGTGCCAGCAGCCCGGACGTCGCCCCGCATAGCTCTGGAAACACCATATATTTT. Translating it yields CASSPDVAPHSSGNTIYF.

V is TRBV4-3 and J is TRBJ1-2; D may be TRBD1 (5 bases). V lost 0 bases to trimming and J lost 5 bases, with 16 bases between them. Germline lookup yields CDR1 LGHNA and CDR2 YSLEER. This CDR3 is built from 16 residues. The CDR3 spells CASSQDEGLLGYGYTF. CDR3 bases: TGCGCCAGCAGCCAAGATGAGGGGCTCCTTGGTTATGGCTACACCTTC.

This rearrangement joins TRBV2 to TRBJ1-4; D might be TRBD1 (5 bases). CDR3 length: 16 residues. Germline lookup yields CDR1 SNHLY and CDR2 FYNNEI. The V and J ends lost 2 bases and 0 bases respectively, with 10 bases between them. CDR3 protein: CASSERQISTNEKLFF. The CDR3 DNA sequence: TGTGCCAGCAGTGAAAGACAGATCTCAACTAATGAAAAACTGTTTTTT.

This chain joins TRBV5-1 and TRBJ2-7, with TRBD2 matching over 11 bases. CDR1 is SGHRS, CDR2 YFSETQ, per germline. The CDR3 covers 15 residues. Trimming cost V 2 bases and J 3 bases; bases outside gene matches: 4. CDR3 nucleotides: TGCGCCAGCAGCTTACTAGCGGGGGTTTACTACGAGCAGTACTTC. This encodes CASSLLAGVYYEQYF.

This rearrangement joins TRBV5-1 to TRBJ1-2; 9 nucleotides line up with TRBD1. CDR3 length equals 14 residues. The germline V gene has CDR1 SGHRS and CDR2 YFSETQ. The J segment lost 8 bases and the V segment lost 4 bases, leaving 9 bases of the junction unmatched. Here the CDR3 reads CASSVSGTGNGYTF. The CDR3 coding sequence is TGCGCCAGCAGCGTGTCCGGGACAGGGAACGGCTACACCTTC.

This chain connects TRBV7-9 to TRBJ2-7; 9 bases fit TRBD1. CDR1 SEHNR and CDR2 FQNEAQ come from the germline V gene (reference sequence). With V trimmed by 5 bases and J by 6 bases, 11 bases remained unmatched. The CDR3 contains 15 residues. The CDR3 DNA sequence: TGTGCCAGCAGCGAGAACAACAGGGGGCGGGTCGAGCAGTACTTC. Its protein is CASSENNRGRVEQYF.

The chain joins TRBV28 to TRBJ2-2; D unclear. V was clipped by 4 bases and J by 6 bases, with 9 bases between them. Germline-derived CDR1 and CDR2 are MDHEN and SYDVKM. This CDR3 is 13 amino acids long. CDR3 sequence (DNA): TGTGCCAGCAGTTCAAGGTCGTCCGGGGAGCTGTTTTTT. Its protein product is CASSSRSSGELFF.

The V gene is TRBV15, the J gene TRBJ2-1; 8 bases are shared with TRBD2. CDR1 and CDR2 from the germline V gene are LNHNV and YYDKDF (reference sequence). The CDR3 sequence is 15 residues long. Trimming took 6 bases from V and 5 from J; bases not matched to a gene: 9. For the CDR3, the DNA is TGTGCCACCAGGACCAACGGGAGGGGAGACAATGAGCAGTTCTTC. It translates to CATRTNGRGDNEQFF.

The genes are TRBV9 and TRBJ1-1, with 8 bases aligning to TRBD1. Germline lookup yields CDR1 SGDLS and CDR2 YYNGEE. V shed 0 bases, J shed 8 bases, and the junction held 6 bases outside the gene matches. The CDR3 extends over 14 amino acids. CDR3 region: CASSVDPGQGEAFF. DNA for the CDR3: TGTGCCAGCAGCGTAGATCCAGGACAGGGAGAAGCTTTCTTT. Variable domain in full (rest from reference TRBV9 and TRBJ1-1): DSGVTQTPKHLITATGQRVTLRCSPRSGDLSVYWYQQSLDQGLQFLIQYYNGEERAKGNILERFSAQQFPDLHSELNLSSLELGDSALYFCASSVDPGQGEAFFGQGTRLTVV.

The chain couples TRBV6-1 to TRBJ1-2, with 7 bases aligning to TRBD1. Germline trimming cut 6 bases from V and 7 bases from J; bases unmatched to any gene: 11. There are 14 residues in the CDR3. Germline V gene sequence: CDR1 MNHNS, CDR2 SASEGT. Here the CDR3 DNA reads TGTGCCAGCAGAGACCCTGGGACAGAGGGTGGCTACACCTTC. The encoded protein is CASRDPGTEGGYTF.

In DNA form, the CDR3 reads TGTGCCATCAGTGAGTCGTATAACCCGGAAGAGCAGTACTTC. It specifies CAISESYNPEEQYF. V usage is TRBV10-3 and J usage is TRBJ2-7; no firm D call. Germline CDR1 is ENHRY and CDR2 is SYGVKD. Trimming removed 0 bases at V and 7 bases at J, with 13 bases between. There are 14 residues in the CDR3.